Below, 13 T cell receptor beta chains from the same sample are listed, as sequenced in a study of Ad26.COV2.S vaccination and SARS-CoV-2 variants. The method was immunoSEQ multiplex PCR; TCRdb's version includes in-frame clones alone and lacks a portion of them. There are 350,000 to 450,000 clones in the sample; about 88% occur only once, and 3.3% lies in the top ten. Described treatment: some 20 received Ad26.COV2.S at low or high dose, single or two shots; about 5 received placebo; per-sample allocation not given. Following the first vaccine or placebo injection, samples were taken on day 63. This specimen was peripheral blood, taken in a trial of Ad26.COV2.S vaccine versus placebo. The receptor set was obtained from a person aged 18-65 years who received the Ad26.COV2.S COVID-19 vaccine or a placebo.

The V gene is TRBV7-9, the J gene TRBJ2-3, with D tentatively TRBD1 (6 bases). The CDR3 length is 15 residues. Germline CDR1 is SEHNR and CDR2 is FQNEAQ (reference sequence). V lost 0 bases to trimming and J lost 0 bases, with 7 bases between them. CDR3 protein: CASSLARGSTDTQYF. CDR3 sequence (DNA): TGTGCCAGCAGCTTAGCGAGGGGGAGCACAGATACGCAGTATTTT.

V usage is TRBV11-2 and J usage is TRBJ2-3, with TRBD2 identical over 10 bases. The CDR3 sequence is 14 residues long. From germline, CDR1 is SGHAT and CDR2 FQNNGV. The junction had 12 bases not matched to a gene; V was cut back by 8 bases and J by 10 bases. CDR3 sequence (DNA): TGTGCCAGCCTCTGGGGGAGCGGGGGGGCTCCGCAGTATTTT. This sequence encodes CASLWGSGGAPQYF. The full variable domain, in which reference TRBV11-2 and TRBJ2-3 provide the parts outside the CDR3, is EAGVAQSPRYKIIEKRQSVAFWCNPISGHATLYWYQQILGQGPKLLIQFQNNGVVDDSQLPKDRFSAERLKGVDSTLKIQPAKLEDSAVYLCASLWGSGGAPQYFGPGTRLTVL.

The gene calls are TRBV6-5 and TRBJ2-2, with 9 bases that match TRBD1. CDR3 length equals 15 residues. V dropped 7 bases and J dropped 4; count of bases not matched to a gene: 7. CDR1 and CDR2 (germline): MNHEY, SVGAGI. CDR3 sequence reads: CASNPGQGPTGELFF. In nucleotides, the CDR3 is TGTGCCAGCAATCCGGGACAGGGACCCACCGGGGAGCTGTTTTTT.

V and J are TRBV3-1 (or the pseudogene TRBV3-2) and TRBJ2-5, with D unclear. The CDR3 is 14 residues long. Trimming took 7 bases from V and 2 from J, leaving 14 bases between them. CDR1 is LGHDT and CDR2 is YNNKEL in the germline V gene (reference sequence). The CDR3 protein is CASTHGPIQETQYF. The CDR3 coding sequence is TGTGCCAGCACCCACGGCCCGATTCAAGAGACCCAGTACTTC.

The CDR3 coding sequence is TGCGCCAGCAGCCAAGATCGGAGGCTAGCCCACGAGCAGTACTTC. Its protein product is CASSQDRRLAHEQYF. The gene calls are TRBV4-3 and TRBJ2-7; D is possibly TRBD2 (5 bases). Germline-derived CDR1 and CDR2 are LGHNA and YSLEER. The CDR3 covers 15 residues. V dropped 0 bases and J dropped 5 bases, with 14 bases sitting between them.

This chain uses TRBV6-2 or TRBV6-3 with TRBJ2-7, with TRBD1 identical over 8 bases. Losses at the gene ends were 5 bases for V and 3 bases for J; bases not matched to a gene: 6. Germline V gives CDR1 MNHEY, CDR2 SVGEGT. CDR3 length equals 14 residues. CDR3 sequence (DNA): TGTGCCAGCAGTACCGGACAGGGAGGCTACGAGCAGTACTTC. Translating gives CASSTGQGGYEQYF.

The rearrangement uses TRBV7-2 and TRBJ1-1, with D tentatively TRBD1 (6 bases). Deletions cut 1 base from V and 4 bases from J, with 10 bases between. The CDR3 runs 14 residues. Germline CDR1 is SGHTA and CDR2 is FQGNSA. The CDR3, as DNA: TGTGCCAGCAGCTTAGGACAGGTTTTCACTGAAGCTTTCTTT. It translates to CASSLGQVFTEAFF.

CDR3 DNA: TGTGCCAGCAGTCCCTTCTTGGGGGCGAATCAGCCCCAGCATTTT. Translating it yields CASSPFLGANQPQHF. This chain uses TRBV6-5 with TRBJ1-5, with D possibly being TRBD1 (6 bases). The length of the CDR3 is 15 residues. The germline V and J ends were trimmed by 5 bases and 4 bases, with 15 bases remaining between them. Germline loops: CDR1 MNHEY, CDR2 SVGAGI.

Turning to this clone: The germline gene is not matched at one end of the junction; a read error may be the cause. The chain carries TRBV5-1 and TRBJ2-7; 7 bases line up with TRBD2. The CDR3 is 14 amino acids. Germline values: CDR1 SGHRS, CDR2 YFSETQ. In nucleotides, the CDR3 is TGCGCCAGCAGCCCTCGGGAGGTATCGTTGAGAGCGCACTTC. It translates to CASSPREVSLRAHF. The full variable domain, with the rest looked up from reference TRBV5-1 and TRBJ2-7, is KAGVTQTPRYLIKTRGQQVTLSCSPISGHRSVSWYQQTPGQGLQFLFEYFSETQRNKGNFPGRFSGRQFSNSRSEMNVSTLELGDSALYLCASSPREVSLRAHFGPGTRLTVT.

V usage is TRBV7-9 and J usage is TRBJ2-5; maybe TRBD2 (5 bases). The germline V and J ends were trimmed by 5 bases and 3 bases, with 13 bases remaining between them. Germline V gene sequence: CDR1 SEHNR, CDR2 FQNEAQ (reference sequence). CDR3 length: 14 amino acids. The CDR3 loop reads CASSQHGLKETQYF. The CDR3 nucleotides are TGTGCCAGCAGCCAGCATGGACTCAAAGAGACCCAGTACTTC. The full variable domain, in which reference TRBV7-9 and TRBJ2-5 provide the parts outside the CDR3, is DTGVSQNPRHKITKRGQNVTFRCDPISEHNRLYWYRQTLGQGPEFLTYFQNEAQLEKSRLLSDRFSAERPKGSFSTLEIQRTEQGDSAMYLCASSQHGLKETQYFGPGTRLLVL.

The gene calls are TRBV7-2 and TRBJ1-3; D is ambiguous. The CDR3 loop spans 16 amino acids. V was trimmed by 1 base and J by 0 bases, leaving 10 bases between them. Germline CDR1 reads SGHTA; CDR2 reads FQGNSA. CDR3 DNA: TGTGCCAGCAGCTTAGGTCTCGCCATCTCTGGAAACACCATATATTTT. Its protein is CASSLGLAISGNTIYF.

The chain employs TRBV7-9 and TRBJ2-7; the D gene is possibly TRBD2 (7 bases). Germline values: CDR1 SEHNR, CDR2 FQNEAQ (reference sequence). Trimming took off 5 bases at V and 2 bases at J, with 19 bases between the two ends. There are 16 residues in the CDR3. The DNA of the CDR3 is TGTGCCAGCAGCCGCGGGACACGGGAGGCCGCCTACGAGCAGTACTTC. Amino acids: CASSRGTREAAYEQYF.

This chain links TRBV14 with TRBJ2-5, with D uncertain. From germline, CDR1 is SGHDN and CDR2 FVKESK. Trimming shortened V by 1 base and J by 5 bases, and 14 bases separated the two germline ends. The CDR3 sequence is 15 residues long. This CDR3 is CASSQGILRSETQYF. The CDR3 region has the DNA TGTGCCAGCAGCCAAGGTATACTACGAAGTGAGACCCAGTACTTC.